What follows are 30 T cell receptor beta chains derived from one specimen sequenced in a study of Tregs in tolerant kidney transplant recipients. Profiling relied on immunoSEQ multiplex PCR, and the TCRdb table lists in-frame clones only, not all of them. The profile shows more than 60,000 clones, 95% to 98% of them singletons. Source: CD4+ T cells from blood, taken before the transplant. The receptor set was obtained from a human donor who received a combined kidney and bone marrow transplant.

V and J are TRBV6-1 and TRBJ1-5; 7 bases map to TRBD1. CDR3 length: 14 amino acids. After removal of 7 bases from V and 3 bases from J, the junction contained 6 bases not matched to a gene. Germline values: CDR1 MNHNS, CDR2 SASEGT. The CDR3 is CASTSGGFNQPQHF. DNA of the CDR3: TGTGCCAGCACTTCAGGGGGTTTCAATCAGCCCCAGCATTTT.

This clone was counted once. The V and J genes are TRBV28 and TRBJ2-3; D is perhaps TRBD1 (5 bases). The germline V gene encodes CDR1 MDHEN and CDR2 SYDVKM. V was clipped by 6 bases and J by 7 bases, with 17 bases between them. This CDR3 has 14 residues. The CDR3 protein is CASSDTSRVNTQYF. CDR3 DNA: TGTGCCAGCAGCGACACCAGCAGGGTTAATACGCAGTATTTT.

The genes are TRBV19 and TRBJ1-1; TRBD1 might be the D (6 bases). CDR1 and CDR2 from the germline V gene are LNHDA and SQIVND (reference sequence). This CDR3 is 15 amino acids long. V was cut by 6 bases and J by 3 bases, with 17 bases left in between. CDR3 DNA: TGTGCCAGTAGATTTTTTACAGGGTTCCACACTGAAGCTTTCTTT. Translated: CASRFFTGFHTEAFF.

The V and J genes are TRBV5-1 and TRBJ1-2, with 9 bases aligning to TRBD1. Germline CDR1 reads SGHRS; CDR2 reads YFSETQ. The V segment lost 7 bases and the J segment 6 bases; nucleotides outside the gene matches: 7. This CDR3 comprises 13 residues. CDR3 amino acids: CASSGQGLDGYTF. DNA for the CDR3: TGCGCCAGCTCGGGACAGGGATTGGATGGCTACACCTTC. The variable domain in full, with the rest retrieved from reference TRBV5-1 and TRBJ1-2, is KAGVTQTPRYLIKTRGQQVTLSCSPISGHRSVSWYQQTPGQGLQFLFEYFSETQRNKGNFPGRFSGRQFSNSRSEMNVSTLELGDSALYLCASSGQGLDGYTFGSGTRLTVV.

The chain is built from TRBV5-1 and TRBJ2-5; D unresolved. CDR3 size: 14 residues. V lost 0 bases to trimming and J lost 0 bases, with 6 bases between them. The germline V gene has CDR1 SGHRS and CDR2 YFSETQ. The CDR3 DNA reads TGCGCCAGCAGCTTGGGAGGAAACCAAGAGACCCAGTACTTC. It is translated as CASSLGGNQETQYF.

This clone is a singleton in its sample. The chain joins TRBV7-2 to TRBJ1-2, with D possibly matching TRBD1 (6 bases). CDR1 is SGHTA and CDR2 is FQGNSA in the germline V gene. V dropped 4 bases and J dropped 4 bases, with 22 bases sitting between them. The CDR3 length is 17 residues. DNA for the CDR3: TGTGCCAGCAGCTCCGGCGGGGGGGCAAGGGCTGGCTATGGCTACACCTTC. Translation: CASSSGGGARAGYGYTF.

The genes are TRBV7-3 and TRBJ2-7; TRBD1 matches at 8 bases. The CDR3 extends over 15 amino acids. V was clipped by 5 bases and J by 3 bases; unmatched bases: 9. Germline V lookup: CDR1 SGHTA, CDR2 FQGTGA. The CDR3 DNA follows: TGTGCCAGCAGCCAGCAACCAGGGGGCGACTACGAGCAGTACTTC. It codes for CASSQQPGGDYEQYF.

The chain joins TRBV4-2 to TRBJ2-7; D might be TRBD1 (7 bases). Trimming stripped 1 base from V and 4 bases from J, with 17 bases between. This CDR3 has 16 amino acids. Per the germline V gene, CDR1 is LGHNA and CDR2 is YNFKEQ. The CDR3 DNA follows: TGTGCCAGCAGCCAAGCCTCGCGACAGGGAGGTTACGAGCAGTACTTC. It yields the protein CASSQASRQGGYEQYF.

In this sample, this clone turned up once. V is TRBV5-4 and J is TRBJ2-5; weak D call: TRBD2 (6 bases). V gave up 1 base and J gave up 2 bases, with 15 bases separating them. In germline, CDR1 is SGHNT, CDR2 YYREEE (reference sequence). CDR3 length: 16 residues. CDR3 region: CASSLLRGITQETQYF. In DNA form, the CDR3 reads TGTGCCAGCAGCTTGCTGCGGGGAATAACACAAGAGACCCAGTACTTC.

CDR3 protein: CASSLLGGQPNTGELFF. In nucleotides, the CDR3 is TGCGCCAGCAGCCTGCTTGGGGGCCAACCCAACACCGGGGAGCTGTTTTTT. This sequence joins TRBV5-1 and TRBJ2-2; D is perhaps TRBD1 (6 bases). CDR1 SGHRS and CDR2 YFSETQ come from the germline V gene. V dropped 4 bases and J dropped 2 bases, with 18 bases sitting between them. This CDR3 is 17 amino acids long.

The rearrangement uses TRBV10-1 and TRBJ2-7, with D possibly being TRBD1 (5 bases). V lost 0 bases and J 5 bases, leaving 17 bases between the germline ends. The CDR3 extends over 16 amino acids. Germline-derived CDR1 and CDR2 are WNHNN and SYGVQD (reference sequence). CDR3 coding DNA: TGCGCCAGCAGTGAGTCGAAAGAGCAGGGATATGACGAGCAGTACTTC. It specifies CASSESKEQGYDEQYF.

The genes are TRBV6-1 and TRBJ1-3; a weak D match, TRBD1 (6 bases). V dropped 0 bases and J dropped 4 bases, with 10 bases sitting between them. From germline, CDR1 is MNHNS and CDR2 SASEGT. The CDR3 has 15 amino acids. The CDR3 region is CASSEARTVGNTIYF. In nucleotides, the CDR3 is TGTGCCAGCAGTGAAGCACGGACAGTCGGAAACACCATATATTTT.

This clone appeared a single time. The gene calls are TRBV9 and TRBJ1-2; no definite D call. This CDR3 has 14 amino acids. Deletions cut 4 bases from V and 5 bases from J, with 15 bases between. The germline V gene has CDR1 SGDLS and CDR2 YYNGEE. The CDR3 region is CASSPQRGRYGYTF. CDR3 in DNA: TGTGCCAGCAGCCCCCAGCGAGGTCGATATGGCTACACCTTC.

The rearrangement uses TRBV30 and TRBJ2-7; 13 bases align to TRBD2. Germline trimming cut 3 bases from V and 2 bases from J; bases unmatched to any gene: 7. The V gene's germline CDR1 is GTSNPN and CDR2 SVGIG (reference sequence). The CDR3 is made up of 16 amino acids. CDR3: CAWRVGGLAGTYEQYF. The DNA for the CDR3 is TGTGCCTGGAGAGTCGGGGGACTAGCGGGAACCTACGAGCAGTACTTC.

This clone was seen a single time. V is TRBV6-6 and J is TRBJ2-3, with D hard to call. Germline CDR1 reads MNHNY; CDR2 reads SVGAGI (reference sequence). V shed 2 bases and J shed 1 base, with 7 bases lying between them. This CDR3 spans 14 amino acids. CDR3 sequence: CASSYGVGTDTQYF. In nucleotides, the CDR3 is TGTGCCAGCAGTTACGGAGTTGGCACAGATACGCAGTATTTT.

The chain has TRBV5-1 and TRBJ2-4; TRBD2 aligns across 11 bases. The CDR3 has 15 amino acids. Germline V gene sequence: CDR1 SGHRS, CDR2 YFSETQ. Trimming at V came to 0 bases and at J to 6 bases, leaving 2 bases not matched to a gene. CDR3 bases: TGCGCCAGCAGCTTGGTAGGGACTAGCGGAAACATTCAGTACTTC. It codes for CASSLVGTSGNIQYF.

J is TRBJ2-1 and V is TRBV19; 9 bases align to TRBD1. The junction had 6 bases not matched to a gene; V was cut back by 5 bases and J by 4 bases. The CDR3 spans 15 residues. Looked up from germline, CDR1 is LNHDA and CDR2 is SQIVND (reference sequence). The CDR3 DNA reads as TGTGCCAGTAGTTCCGGGACAGGGTTGTACAATGAGCAGTTCTTC. Encoded protein: CASSSGTGLYNEQFF. The complete variable domain, with remaining parts taken from reference TRBV19 and TRBJ2-1, reads DGGITQSPKYLFRKEGQNVTLSCEQNLNHDAMYWYRQDPGQGLRLIYYSQIVNDFQKGDIAEGYSVSREKKESFPLTVTSAQKNPTAFYLCASSSGTGLYNEQFFGPGTRLTVL.

The genes are TRBV6-5 and TRBJ2-3; 7 nucleotides agree with TRBD2. CDR1 is MNHEY, CDR2 SVGAGI, per germline. The junction had 14 bases not matched to a gene; V was cut back by 6 bases and J by 8 bases. This CDR3 spans 15 amino acids. CDR3 residues: CASRRSGARIGTQYF. The CDR3 DNA is TGTGCCAGCAGGCGCAGCGGGGCGCGAATTGGTACGCAGTATTTT.

The V and J genes are TRBV2 and TRBJ2-1; TRBD2 matches at 9 bases. Per the germline V gene, CDR1 is SNHLY and CDR2 is FYNNEI. Unmatched junction bases numbered 5, after V lost 3 bases and J lost 5 bases. The length of the CDR3 is 15 residues. CDR3 in amino acids: CASSDRLAGNNEQFF. For the CDR3, the DNA is TGTGCCAGCAGTGATCGCCTAGCGGGGAACAATGAGCAGTTCTTC.

The chain combines TRBV2 with TRBJ2-3; 7 positions agree with TRBD2. This CDR3 has 14 amino acids. In germline, CDR1 is SNHLY, CDR2 FYNNEI. V gave up 5 bases and J gave up 4 bases; unmatched junction bases: 6. CDR3 loop: CASSQTGGSDTQYF. CDR3 nucleotides: TGTGCCAGCAGTCAAACGGGGGGTTCAGATACGCAGTATTTT. Full variable domain (outside the CDR3, taken from reference TRBV2 and TRBJ2-3): EPEVTQTPSHQVTQMGQEVILRCVPISNHLYFYWYRQILGQKVEFLVSFYNNEISEKSEIFDDQFSVERPDGSNFTLKIRSTKLEDSAMYFCASSQTGGSDTQYFGPGTRLTVL.

V gene TRBV5-4 combines with J gene TRBJ1-1, with 12 positions matching TRBD1. CDR1 and CDR2 (germline): SGHNT, YYREEE (reference sequence). The CDR3 has 15 residues. V lost 4 bases, J lost 5 bases, and 6 bases stayed unmatched. The CDR3 reads CASSGRDRGPTEAFF. Here the CDR3 DNA reads TGTGCCAGCAGCGGGAGGGACAGGGGGCCTACTGAAGCTTTCTTT.

V is TRBV10-3 and J is TRBJ2-7; TRBD2 agrees at 11 bases. V lost 3 bases, J lost 5 bases, and 9 bases stayed unmatched. The CDR3 extends over 16 amino acids. Germline V lookup: CDR1 ENHRY, CDR2 SYGVKD. CDR3 DNA sequence: TGTGCCATCAGTGAAAATAGCGGGAGGGTCTGGGACGAGCAGTACTTC. It yields the protein CAISENSGRVWDEQYF.

The V call is TRBV2, the J call TRBJ1-4; TRBD1 aligns across 8 bases. The germline V gene encodes CDR1 SNHLY and CDR2 FYNNEI. This CDR3 has 12 amino acids. J gave up 6 bases and V 7 bases, and 1 base lay outside the gene matches. CDR3 residues: CASKDRDEKLFF. The DNA of the CDR3 is TGTGCCAGCAAGGACAGGGATGAAAAACTGTTTTTT.

V is TRBV6-5 and J is TRBJ2-3; D gene ambiguous. CDR1 is MNHEY and CDR2 is SVGAGI in the germline V gene. V lost 5 bases to trimming and J lost 2 bases, with 14 bases between them. CDR3 size: 15 residues. This CDR3 reads CASSRSGSPTDTQYF. CDR3 in DNA: TGTGCCAGCAGTCGGTCCGGGTCACCCACAGATACGCAGTATTTT.

The rearrangement joins TRBV29-1 to TRBJ1-2; 9 bases line up with TRBD1. CDR1 is SQVTM, CDR2 ANQGSEA, per germline. This CDR3 contains 13 residues. V trimming: 7 bases; J trimming: 2 bases; junction bases outside the gene matches: 5. The DNA for the CDR3 is TGCAGCGCCGGACAGGGGACGAACTATGGCTACACCTTC. This translates into CSAGQGTNYGYTF.

The V call is TRBV11-2, the J call TRBJ2-2, with D perhaps matching TRBD1 (5 bases). Trimming shortened V by 5 bases and J by 0 bases, and 10 bases separated the two germline ends. The CDR3 covers 15 residues. Germline V gene sequence: CDR1 SGHAT, CDR2 FQNNGV. The CDR3 DNA reads as TGTGCCAGCAGCGAACAGGCACCGAACACCGGGGAGCTGTTTTTT. The encoded protein is CASSEQAPNTGELFF.

Points on this clone: The sample has other DNA sequences that encode this CDR3 too. The rearrangement joins TRBV2 to TRBJ2-7; TRBD1 is a possible D gene (5 bases). Germline-derived CDR1 and CDR2 are SNHLY and FYNNEI. Trimming cost V 7 bases and J 1 base, with 8 bases left between them. The CDR3 is 12 amino acids. The DNA of the CDR3 is TGTGCCAGCAATAGGGGTTCCTACGAGCAGTACTTC. It is translated as CASNRGSYEQYF.

This chain links TRBV9 with TRBJ2-2; unclear D gene. Germline V gene lookup returns CDR1 SGDLS and CDR2 YYNGEE. The length of the CDR3 is 14 residues. V was trimmed by 0 bases and J by 0 bases, leaving 3 bases between them. The CDR3 region has the DNA TGTGCCAGCAGCGTAGTCTCGAACACCGGGGAGCTGTTTTTT. This gives the protein CASSVVSNTGELFF.

The chain carries TRBV10-3 and TRBJ2-7; a possible D gene is TRBD1 (6 bases). Trimming cost V 2 bases and J 5 bases, with 16 bases left between them. The V gene's germline CDR1 is ENHRY and CDR2 SYGVKD. This CDR3 is 15 amino acids long. The DNA of the CDR3 is TGTGCCATCAGTGAGCCAAAGACAGGTACCAACGAGCAGTACTTC. Translated: CAISEPKTGTNEQYF.

This clone is a singleton in its sample. The CDR3 loop is CASSFRQKNSPLHF. The DNA of the CDR3 is TGTGCCAGCAGTTTTAGACAGAAAAATTCACCCCTCCACTTT. This chain joins TRBV28 and TRBJ1-6, with D possibly matching TRBD1 (5 bases). CDR1 is MDHEN and CDR2 is SYDVKM in the germline V gene. This CDR3 region has 14 residues. The V and J ends lost 3 bases and 7 bases respectively, with 10 bases between them.